The 25 T cell receptor beta chains given below trace back to one sample, sequenced in a study of graft-versus-host responses after intestinal transplantation (dated by TCRdb to the early 2020s). This specimen's time point label, interpreted: cells obtained before transplantation from donor or recipient. The antigens for these receptors are not known. Library generation was performed with the immunoSEQ multiplex PCR assay. TCRdb provides this immuneACCESS table in a form limited to in-frame rearrangements. Some clones are lacking; in checked studies, under half of them reflect an unresolved V gene, and why the rest are absent is not known. The sample table contains some 130,000 clones; only one count was recorded for about 93% of them. The ten largest clones represent about 0.11% of the sample. The sample consisted of unstimulated CD4+ T cells sorted from spleen or lymph node cells, taken before intestinal transplant. Every receptor here comes from a human donor who received an intestinal transplant.

The rearrangement links TRBV11-2 to TRBJ2-1; D not resolved. The CDR3 is 16 residues long. The germline V gene has CDR1 SGHAT and CDR2 FQNNGV. Trimming took off 0 bases at V and 2 bases at J, with 11 bases between the two ends. CDR3 DNA: TGTGCCAGCAGCTTAGATATCAGACCCCCCTACAATGAGCAGTTCTTC. Translation gives CASSLDIRPPYNEQFF.

J is TRBJ1-2 and V is TRBV6-1, with D maybe TRBD1 (5 bases). The germline V gene encodes CDR1 MNHNS and CDR2 SASEGT. This CDR3 is 15 amino acids long. Trimming cost V 5 bases and J 0 bases, with 13 bases left between them. CDR3 region: CASSWGGSANYGYTF. The DNA for the CDR3 is TGTGCCAGCAGTTGGGGGGGGTCGGCTAACTATGGCTACACCTTC.

The chain combines TRBV5-1 with TRBJ2-3; 9 nucleotides align to TRBD2. Germline values: CDR1 SGHRS, CDR2 YFSETQ. The CDR3 consists of 15 residues. V dropped 2 bases and J dropped 0; count of bases not matched to a gene: 1. This chain's CDR3 is CASSFSGRSTDTQYF. Here the CDR3 DNA reads TGCGCCAGCAGCTTTAGCGGGAGAAGCACAGATACGCAGTATTTT.

This chain uses TRBV7-3 with TRBJ2-1; D is unresolved. V was shortened by 3 bases and J by 4 bases, with 13 bases between the two germline ends. CDR1 is SGHTA and CDR2 is FQGTGA in the germline V gene. The CDR3 has 15 amino acids. In nucleotides, the CDR3 is TGTGCCAGCAGCTTGGCTAGAACAAGGTACAATGAGCAGTTCTTC. Translated, it gives CASSLARTRYNEQFF.

This clone was recorded only once. V and J are TRBV19 and TRBJ1-2; the D gene is possibly TRBD1 (5 bases). CDR1 and CDR2 from the germline V gene are LNHDA and SQIVND (reference sequence). V was cut by 3 bases and J by 3 bases, with 17 bases left in between. CDR3 size: 16 residues. DNA of the CDR3: TGTGCCAGTAGTATGCTTTGGCAGGGTCACGACTATGGCTACACCTTC. Translating it yields CASSMLWQGHDYGYTF.

V is TRBV19 and J is TRBJ2-7; 8 positions agree with TRBD2. The germline gives CDR1 LNHDA, CDR2 SQIVND (reference sequence). The J segment lost 6 bases and the V segment lost 10 bases, leaving 14 bases of the junction unmatched. This CDR3 spans 14 amino acids. The CDR3 DNA is TGTGCCACCATAGGGGGACTAGACCGGTCCGAGCAGTACTTC. It encodes CATIGGLDRSEQYF.

The chain is built from TRBV5-1 and TRBJ2-5, with D perhaps TRBD1 (6 bases). The CDR3 runs to 15 residues. Trimming cost V 1 base and J 1 base, with 11 bases left between them. From germline, CDR1 is SGHRS and CDR2 YFSETQ. The CDR3 loop is CASSLLAGVQETQYF. In nucleotides, the CDR3 is TGCGCCAGCAGCTTGTTAGCAGGGGTCCAAGAGACCCAGTACTTC.

V is TRBV11-2 and J is TRBJ1-4, with 7 bases matching TRBD1. Germline CDR1 and CDR2: SGHAT and FQNNGV. Losses at the gene ends were 4 bases for V and 8 bases for J; bases not matched to a gene: 7. The CDR3 runs 14 residues. In DNA, the CDR3 is TGTGCCAGCAGCTCACAGGGGAGTGGGGAAAAACTGTTTTTT. Its protein product is CASSSQGSGEKLFF. The full variable domain, its missing parts supplied by reference TRBV11-2 and TRBJ1-4, is EAGVAQSPRYKIIEKRQSVAFWCNPISGHATLYWYQQILGQGPKLLIQFQNNGVVDDSQLPKDRFSAERLKGVDSTLKIQPAKLEDSAVYLCASSSQGSGEKLFFGSGTQLSVL.

This chain joins TRBV7-6 and TRBJ2-7, with 10 bases that match TRBD1. In germline, CDR1 is SGHVS, CDR2 FNYEAQ. V dropped 1 base and J dropped 2; count of bases not matched to a gene: 5. The CDR3 contains 16 residues. This CDR3 is CASSLGDRGLAYEQYF. The DNA for the CDR3 is TGTGCCAGCAGCTTAGGGGACAGGGGTTTGGCCTACGAGCAGTACTTC.

This clone has just one count. J is TRBJ1-2 and V is TRBV6-6; D is undetermined. CDR1 and CDR2 from the germline V gene are MNHNY and SVGAGI (reference sequence). Trimming took 6 bases from V and 8 from J, leaving 19 bases between them. CDR3 size: 14 residues. CDR3 region: CASRPPSESAGYTF. CDR3 nucleotide sequence: TGTGCCAGCAGACCACCCTCGGAGAGTGCCGGCTACACCTTC.

The rearrangement links TRBV9 to TRBJ1-5; weak D call: TRBD1 (6 bases). The CDR3 extends over 14 amino acids. Trimming pared 0 bases from V and 6 bases from J, leaving 10 bases between. The germline CDR1 and CDR2 sequences are SGDLS and YYNGEE. Here the CDR3 DNA reads TGTGCCAGCAGCGTAGAGGGGGGGGGTCAGCCCCAGCATTTT. Its protein product is CASSVEGGGQPQHF.

The chain links TRBV2 to TRBJ1-2, with D unresolved. The V and J ends lost 4 bases and 8 bases respectively, with 8 bases between them. From germline, CDR1 is SNHLY and CDR2 FYNNEI. The CDR3 length is 11 residues. Here the CDR3 reads CASSARGGYTF. Here the CDR3 DNA reads TGTGCCAGCAGTGCCCGTGGGGGCTACACCTTC.

This chain connects TRBV6-1 to TRBJ1-5; D remains ambiguous. The CDR3 has 11 amino acids. CDR1 is MNHNS, CDR2 SASEGT, per germline. Deletions cut 5 bases from V and 7 bases from J, with 6 bases between. For the CDR3, the DNA is TGTGCCAGCAGTTCGGAACAGCCCCAGCATTTT. Translating gives CASSSEQPQHF.

This chain joins TRBV5-1 and TRBJ1-6; 9 bases match TRBD1. Germline V gene lookup returns CDR1 SGHRS and CDR2 YFSETQ. After removal of 3 bases from V and 7 bases from J, the junction contained 5 bases not matched to a gene. The CDR3 is 15 residues long. The CDR3 DNA follows: TGCGCCAGCAGCTCAACAGGGGGCGGAAATTCACCCCTCCACTTT. Its protein is CASSSTGGGNSPLHF. The variable domain in full, with the rest retrieved from reference TRBV5-1 and TRBJ1-6, is KAGVTQTPRYLIKTRGQQVTLSCSPISGHRSVSWYQQTPGQGLQFLFEYFSETQRNKGNFPGRFSGRQFSNSRSEMNVSTLELGDSALYLCASSSTGGGNSPLHFGNGTRLTVT.

Turning to this clone: A junction end diverges from the germline sequence, so it may reflect a read error. V gene TRBV7-7 combines with J gene TRBJ2-3, with TRBD2 matching 9 bases. There are 15 residues in the CDR3. Germline V gene data show CDR1 as SSHAT and CDR2 as FNYEAQ (reference sequence). The CDR3 DNA is TGTGCTAGCAGCTTCGGAGTAGCGGGAGAAGATACGCAGTATTTT. This encodes CASSFGVAGEDTQYF.

The chain carries TRBV14 and TRBJ2-1; 7 nucleotides agree with TRBD2. Germline CDR1 reads SGHDN; CDR2 reads FVKESK. Trimming removed 4 bases from V and 7 bases from J; junction bases left unmatched: 13. The CDR3 has 16 residues. The CDR3 spells CASSPLLGTGGNEQFF. In nucleotides, the CDR3 is TGTGCCAGCAGCCCCCTACTTGGGACGGGGGGAAATGAGCAGTTCTTC.

The chain is built from TRBV25-1 and TRBJ2-1; the D gene is possibly TRBD2 (6 bases). The germline V gene encodes CDR1 MGHDK and CDR2 SYGVNS. The CDR3 has 15 residues. Trimming removed 1 base from V and 7 bases from J, with 14 bases in between. The CDR3 DNA reads TGTGCCAGCAGTGAATTGTCACCTCGGGGGAATGAGCAGTTCTTC. This gives the protein CASSELSPRGNEQFF.

The CDR3 spells CASSWGRAPTQETQYF. In nucleotides, the CDR3 is TGTGCCAGCAGCTGGGGGCGGGCACCGACACAAGAGACCCAGTACTTC. The V gene is TRBV7-6, the J gene TRBJ2-5; a possible D gene is TRBD1 (6 bases). V was clipped by 4 bases and J by 2 bases, with 17 bases between them. The CDR3 loop spans 16 amino acids. Germline V CDR1 and CDR2: SGHVS, FNYEAQ.

This clone appeared a single time. This chain uses TRBV5-1 with TRBJ2-3; 9 bases align to TRBD2. This CDR3 has 19 amino acids. V lost 0 bases and J lost 2; bases outside the gene matches: 13. From germline, CDR1 is SGHRS and CDR2 YFSETQ. The CDR3 DNA reads as TGCGCCAGCAGCTTGGGGTATAGCGGGAGAGCCTTTCCCACAGATACGCAGTATTTT. Translating it yields CASSLGYSGRAFPTDTQYF. Full variable domain (remainder filled in from reference TRBV5-1 and TRBJ2-3): KAGVTQTPRYLIKTRGQQVTLSCSPISGHRSVSWYQQTPGQGLQFLFEYFSETQRNKGNFPGRFSGRQFSNSRSEMNVSTLELGDSALYLCASSLGYSGRAFPTDTQYFGPGTRLTVL.

This chain connects TRBV5-6 to TRBJ2-5, with D perhaps assigned TRBD1 or TRBD2 (5 bases each). V was clipped by 5 bases and J by 2 bases, with 16 bases between them. Germline assignment: CDR1 SGHDT and CDR2 YYEEEE. This CDR3 has 15 residues. The chain's CDR3 is CASRKWGRSQETQYF. The CDR3 DNA follows: TGTGCCAGCAGGAAATGGGGACGGTCACAAGAGACCCAGTACTTC.

The chain joins TRBV7-3 to TRBJ2-7; TRBD1 agrees at 8 bases. Germline V lookup: CDR1 SGHTA, CDR2 FQGTGA. The CDR3 covers 15 residues. J was trimmed by 4 bases and V by 1 base; bases with no gene match: 6. CDR3 sequence (DNA): TGTGCCAGCAGCTTAAGGGCAGGGGGCGAGTACGAGCAGTACTTC. Translating gives CASSLRAGGEYEQYF.

Points on this clone: At one end, the junction sequence differs from germline, possibly due to a read error. CDR3 nucleotide sequence: TGTGCCAGCAGTGGCATACAGGGGGGTTTTAGAACCGGGGAGCTGGTTTTT. This sequence encodes CASSGIQGGFRTGELVF. V and J are TRBV6-1 and TRBJ2-2; 8 nucleotides agree with TRBD1. Germline V lookup: CDR1 MNHNS, CDR2 SASEGT. This CDR3 spans 17 amino acids.

Here the CDR3 DNA reads TGTGCCAGCAGTTCCTCGACAGGGACCTACGAGCAGTACTTC. This sequence encodes CASSSSTGTYEQYF. The chain recombines TRBV27 with TRBJ2-7; TRBD1 matches 7 bases. The CDR3 runs 14 residues. Germline-derived CDR1 and CDR2 are MNHEY and SMNVEV (reference sequence). V trimming: 4 bases; J trimming: 2 bases; junction bases outside the gene matches: 5.

This clone occurred once. The chain uses TRBV19 and TRBJ1-2; TRBD1 agrees at 7 bases. The CDR3 extends over 15 amino acids. V was pared by 2 bases and J by 2 bases, with 5 bases of the junction left unmatched. Germline CDR1 is LNHDA and CDR2 is SQIVND (reference sequence). The CDR3 is CASSIRGRGNYGYTF. In DNA form, the CDR3 reads TGTGCCAGTAGTATAAGAGGCAGGGGGAACTATGGCTACACCTTC.

This rearrangement joins TRBV30 to TRBJ1-3; D uncertain. Germline loops: CDR1 GTSNPN, CDR2 SVGIG (reference sequence). This CDR3 is 13 amino acids long. V was cut by 8 bases and J by 4 bases, with 15 bases left in between. The CDR3 loop reads CAGQTVGGNTIYF. The CDR3 DNA reads as TGTGCCGGGCAGACGGTGGGGGGAAACACCATATATTTT.